This T cell receptor beta chain is from a study of T-cell memory formation after mild COVID-19. TCRalpha and TCRbeta libraries used 5'RACE with constant-segment primers and UMIs. TCRdb re-derived calls from the 5' RACE reads in MiXCR, one entry per CDR3 protein. The sample carries about 240,000 distinct CDR3 sequences, around 10% recorded once. This clonotype was recorded a few times. V shed 6 bases and J 10 bases; nucleotides not matched to a gene: 6. This CDR3 contains 12 residues. The specimen sequenced was PBMCs or a T cell subset sorted from them (not recorded which). The chain uses TRBV12-3 or TRBV12-4 and TRBJ2-1; the match to TRBD1 covers 7 bases. The TCR sequence derives from a man between 18 and 35 years old who had mild COVID-19 (a few samples of this study predate the infection). Cell type and time point are not known. CDR3 amino acids: CASRPTGEEQFF. The DNA of the CDR3 is TGTGCCAGCAGACCCACAGGGGAGGAGCAGTTCTTC.